In its sample, the clone carrying this T cell receptor (beta chain) was seen once. Its antigen is as yet unknown. TCRdb's copy holds only in-frame clones and misses some; the assay was immunoSEQ multiplex PCR. The table lists about 52,000 clones, around 84% of them singletons. The data originate from a study of T cells in localized non-small cell lung cancer. The study's findings and limits: Longer survival (overall) was linked to higher T cell density in blood. The study sequenced only one region of the tumor. As a result, intratumor heterogeneity could not be excluded and remains possible. The highest T cell clonality was in uninvolved adjacent lung, above tumor. A median of roughly 57 clones ranked among the top 100 in tumor appeared in adjacent lung.

The clonotype originates from a female donor with stage II lung adenocarcinoma. Sequences were derived from PBMCs, sampled before any cancer treatment.

DNA of the CDR3: TGTGCCAGCAGCCCTTACAGGGGTGGGGGGACAGATACGCAGTATTTT. Translated: CASSPYRGGGTDTQYF. The chain links TRBV9 to TRBJ2-3; maybe TRBD1 (7 bases). CDR3 length: 16 amino acids. Per the germline V gene, CDR1 is SGDLS and CDR2 is YYNGEE. V lost 4 bases to trimming and J lost 3 bases, with 18 bases between them.